This passage covers 5 T cell receptor beta chains from one sample sequenced in a study of blood T cell repertoires in COVID-19. Assay used: immunoSEQ multiplex PCR; TCRdb lists only in-frame clones, some missing. The data show fewer than 250,000 clones, 89% seen once. The sequenced sample was PBMCs or T cells enriched from blood (not recorded which). The origin of the receptors is a woman younger than 30 who had recovered from COVID-19.

The CDR3 sequence is CASSLAPEDPLEQYF. CDR3 in DNA: TGTGCCAGCAGCTTAGCGCCGGAGGACCCACTCGAGCAGTACTTC. The chain couples TRBV7-6 to TRBJ2-7, with D possibly matching TRBD2 (5 bases). V was pared by 0 bases and J by 6 bases, with 15 bases between. Germline CDR1 is SGHVS and CDR2 is FNYEAQ. The CDR3 extends over 15 amino acids.

CDR3 sequence: CASSFTSNYGYTF. The CDR3 nucleotides are TGTGCCAGCAGTTTTACATCTAACTATGGCTACACCTTC. V is TRBV6-5 and J is TRBJ1-2; no clear D gene. CDR3 size: 13 residues. V lost 4 bases and J 0 bases, leaving 6 bases between the germline ends. CDR1 is MNHEY and CDR2 is SVGAGI in the germline V gene.

The chain combines TRBV5-1 with TRBJ2-2; D may be TRBD1 (5 bases). In germline, CDR1 is SGHRS, CDR2 YFSETQ. V lost 4 bases to trimming and J lost 4 bases, with 17 bases between them. The CDR3 spans 16 residues. The CDR3 protein is CASSPGGHGLTGELFF. In DNA form, the CDR3 reads TGCGCCAGCAGCCCCGGCGGACACGGGCTCACCGGGGAGCTGTTTTTT. Using reference TRBV5-1 and TRBJ2-2 for the parts outside the CDR3, the full variable domain is KAGVTQTPRYLIKTRGQQVTLSCSPISGHRSVSWYQQTPGQGLQFLFEYFSETQRNKGNFPGRFSGRQFSNSRSEMNVSTLELGDSALYLCASSPGGHGLTGELFFGEGSRLTVL.

This clone occurred once. V usage is TRBV3-1 (or the pseudogene TRBV3-2) and J usage is TRBJ1-6, with 7 nucleotides matching TRBD1. The ends lost 0 bases at V and 9 bases at J; junction bases unmatched: 11. Germline V gives CDR1 LGHDT, CDR2 YNNKEL (reference sequence). The CDR3 runs 17 residues. In nucleotides, the CDR3 is TGTGCCAGCAGCCAAGAAGGCCCGGGACAGTGGGGTTCACCCCTCCACTTT. The encoded protein is CASSQEGPGQWGSPLHF.

V gene TRBV27 combines with J gene TRBJ1-6; 8 bases match TRBD1. The J segment lost 7 bases and the V segment lost 4 bases, leaving 6 bases of the junction unmatched. The germline V gene has CDR1 MNHEY and CDR2 SMNVEV (reference sequence). This CDR3 has 15 amino acids. The CDR3, as DNA: TGTGCCAGCAGTTCCGACAGGGGAGTGAATTCACCCCTCCACTTT. This encodes CASSSDRGVNSPLHF.